This T cell receptor beta chain was found in a study of molecular identifiers for immune sequencing clone quantification. At the level of the study: For replicates, RNA isolated from around 20,000 or 99,000 naive CD8 cells was divided into five portions, of which four were sequenced.

Both previously described methods and listed TCR primers were employed to make bulk TCR libraries. Each CDR3 protein is one row after TCRdb ran MiXCR on the PCR reads. The repertoire has 50,000 to 70,000 distinct CDR3 sequences, around 18% of them found once; the top ten carry around 1.5%. Concerning this clonotype: Its antigen is as yet unknown. A read error may be the cause here, since a much bigger clone is one base away.

Study results and limitations: Spiked-in Jurkat TCR RNA corresponding to one cell was reported as detectable against about 1 million naive cells. Clones above 20 RNA copies contained over 97% of effector molecules and under 1% of naive molecules.

The CDR3 loop spans 14 amino acids. The germline V gene has CDR1 MNHEY and CDR2 SMNVEV (reference sequence). This sequence was found in a human donor in good health. Some libraries in this study had Jurkat cell RNA spiked in. This rearrangement joins TRBV27 to TRBJ1-1; D possibly corresponds to TRBD1 (6 bases). Sequencing was done on a sample of naive CD8+ T cells from blood, with Jurkat cell RNA spiked in. Subset reported: FACS-sorted CD8+CD4-CCR7+CD45RA+ naive T cells. CDR3 in amino acids: CASSLSSGVTEASF. CDR3 nucleotide sequence: TGTGCCAGCAGTCTCTCCTCAGGGGTCACTGAAGCTTCCTTT.